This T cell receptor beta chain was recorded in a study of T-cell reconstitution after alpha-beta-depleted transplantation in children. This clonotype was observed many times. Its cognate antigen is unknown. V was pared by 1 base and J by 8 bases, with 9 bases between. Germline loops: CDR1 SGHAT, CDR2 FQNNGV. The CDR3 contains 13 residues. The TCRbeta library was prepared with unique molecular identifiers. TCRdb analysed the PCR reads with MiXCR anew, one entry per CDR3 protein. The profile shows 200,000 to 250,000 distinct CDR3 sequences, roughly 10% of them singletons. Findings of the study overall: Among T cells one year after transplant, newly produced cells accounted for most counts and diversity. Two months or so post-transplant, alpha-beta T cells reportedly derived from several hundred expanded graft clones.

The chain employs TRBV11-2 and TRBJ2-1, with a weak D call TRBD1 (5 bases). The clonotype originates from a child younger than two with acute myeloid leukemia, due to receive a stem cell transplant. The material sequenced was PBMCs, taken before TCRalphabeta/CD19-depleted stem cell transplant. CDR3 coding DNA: TGTGCCAGCAGCTTAGGGACAAGATATGAGCAGTTCTTC. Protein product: CASSLGTRYEQFF.